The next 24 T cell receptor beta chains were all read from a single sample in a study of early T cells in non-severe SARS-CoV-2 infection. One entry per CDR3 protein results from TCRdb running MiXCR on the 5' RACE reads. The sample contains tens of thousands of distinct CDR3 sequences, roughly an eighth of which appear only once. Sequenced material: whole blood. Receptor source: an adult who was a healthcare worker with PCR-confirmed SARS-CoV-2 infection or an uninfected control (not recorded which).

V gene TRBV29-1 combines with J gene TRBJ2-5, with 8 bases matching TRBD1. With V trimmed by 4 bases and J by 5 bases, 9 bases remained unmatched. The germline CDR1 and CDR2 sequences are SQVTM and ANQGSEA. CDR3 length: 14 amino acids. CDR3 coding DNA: TGCAGCGTTGGAAGGACAGGGTGTATCGAGACCCAGTACTTC. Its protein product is CSVGRTGCIETQYF.

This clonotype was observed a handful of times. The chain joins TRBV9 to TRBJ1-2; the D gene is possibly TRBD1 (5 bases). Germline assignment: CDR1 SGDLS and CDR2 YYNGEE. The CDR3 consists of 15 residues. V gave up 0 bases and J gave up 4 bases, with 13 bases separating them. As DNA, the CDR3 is TGTGCCAGCAGCGTAGCTGGATCTACAGGCTATGGCTACACCTTC. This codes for CASSVAGSTGYGYTF.

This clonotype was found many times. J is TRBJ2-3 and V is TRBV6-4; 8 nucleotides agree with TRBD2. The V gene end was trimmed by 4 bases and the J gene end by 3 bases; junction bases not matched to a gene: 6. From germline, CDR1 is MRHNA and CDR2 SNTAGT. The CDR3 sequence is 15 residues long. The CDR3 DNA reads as TGTGCCAGCAGTGCCACTAGCGGCGGTACAGATACGCAGTATTTT. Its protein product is CASSATSGGTDTQYF.

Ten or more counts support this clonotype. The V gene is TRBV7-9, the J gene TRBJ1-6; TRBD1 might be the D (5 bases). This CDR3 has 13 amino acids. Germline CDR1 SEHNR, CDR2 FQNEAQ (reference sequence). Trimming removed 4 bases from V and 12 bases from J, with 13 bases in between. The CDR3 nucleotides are TGTGCCAGCAGCTCTCAGGACGGACAACCCCTCCACTTT. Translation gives CASSSQDGQPLHF.

The CDR3 DNA sequence: TGTGCCAGCAGTCCGGGGAGTCGCACCGGGGAGCTGTTTTTT. Translation: CASSPGSRTGELFF. V and J are TRBV28 and TRBJ2-2; the D gene is possibly TRBD2 (5 bases). The CDR3 runs 14 residues. Trimming took 5 bases from V and 4 from J, leaving 11 bases between them. The germline CDR1 and CDR2 sequences are MDHEN and SYDVKM.

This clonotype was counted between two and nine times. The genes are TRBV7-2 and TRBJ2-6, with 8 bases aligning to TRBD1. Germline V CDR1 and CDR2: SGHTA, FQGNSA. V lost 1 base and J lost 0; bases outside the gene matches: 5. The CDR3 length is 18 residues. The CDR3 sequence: CASSLGAGGNSGANVLTF. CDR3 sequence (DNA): TGTGCCAGCAGCTTAGGGGCAGGGGGCAACTCTGGGGCCAACGTCCTGACTTTC.

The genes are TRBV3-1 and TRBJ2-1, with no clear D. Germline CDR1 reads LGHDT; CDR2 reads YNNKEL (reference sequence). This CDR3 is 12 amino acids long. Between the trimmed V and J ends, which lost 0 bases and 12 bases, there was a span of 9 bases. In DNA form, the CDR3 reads TGTGCCAGCAGCCAAGATGGTAGACCGCAGTTCTTC. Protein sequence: CASSQDGRPQFF.

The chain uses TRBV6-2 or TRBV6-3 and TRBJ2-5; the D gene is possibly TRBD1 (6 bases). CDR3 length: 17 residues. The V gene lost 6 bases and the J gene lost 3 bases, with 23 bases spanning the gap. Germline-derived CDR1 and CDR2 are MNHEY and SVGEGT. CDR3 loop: CASSRTILRDTKETQYF. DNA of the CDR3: TGTGCCAGCAGCCGAACCATCCTCCGGGACACTAAAGAGACCCAGTACTTC.

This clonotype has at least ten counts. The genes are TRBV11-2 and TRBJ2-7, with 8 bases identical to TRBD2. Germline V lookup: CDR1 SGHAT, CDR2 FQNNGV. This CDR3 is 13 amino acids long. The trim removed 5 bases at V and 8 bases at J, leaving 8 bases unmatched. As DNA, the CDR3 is TGTGCCAGCAGCGATAATTTAGCGGGGCAGCAGTACTTC. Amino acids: CASSDNLAGQQYF.

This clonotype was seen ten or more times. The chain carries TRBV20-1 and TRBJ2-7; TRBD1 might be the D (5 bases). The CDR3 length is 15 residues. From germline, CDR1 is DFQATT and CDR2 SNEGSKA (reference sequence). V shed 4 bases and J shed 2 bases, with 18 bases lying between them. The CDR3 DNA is TGCAGTGCTACCGGGCTCCTAAGGGGCCCCTACGAGCAGTACTTC. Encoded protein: CSATGLLRGPYEQYF.

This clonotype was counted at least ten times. The CDR3 DNA reads as TGTGCCAGCAGTTTCCGGAAAAAAGAGACCCAGTACTTC. Protein product: CASSFRKKETQYF. The chain joins TRBV27 to TRBJ2-5; D is unresolved. The germline V and J ends were trimmed by 3 bases and 3 bases, with 8 bases remaining between them. Per germline, CDR1 MNHEY and CDR2 SMNVEV (reference sequence). This CDR3 has 13 amino acids.

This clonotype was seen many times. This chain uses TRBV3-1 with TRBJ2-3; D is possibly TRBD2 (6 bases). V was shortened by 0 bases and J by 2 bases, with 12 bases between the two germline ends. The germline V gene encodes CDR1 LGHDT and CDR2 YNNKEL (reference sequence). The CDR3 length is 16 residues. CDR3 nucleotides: TGTGCCAGCAGCCAAGAGGGTAGCGGTTACACAGATACGCAGTATTTT. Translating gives CASSQEGSGYTDTQYF.

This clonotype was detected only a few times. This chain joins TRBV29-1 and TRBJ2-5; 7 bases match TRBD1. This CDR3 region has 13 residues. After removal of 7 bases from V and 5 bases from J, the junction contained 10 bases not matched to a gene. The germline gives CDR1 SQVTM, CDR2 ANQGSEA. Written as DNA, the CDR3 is TGCAGCGCCCGACAGGGTTCGGTCGAGACCCAGTACTTC. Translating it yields CSARQGSVETQYF. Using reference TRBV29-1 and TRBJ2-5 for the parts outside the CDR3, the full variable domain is SAVISQKPSRDICQRGTSLTIQCQVDSQVTMMFWYRQQPGQSLTLIATANQGSEATYESGFVIDKFPISRPNLTFSTLTVSNMSPEDSSIYLCSARQGSVETQYFGPGTRLLVL.

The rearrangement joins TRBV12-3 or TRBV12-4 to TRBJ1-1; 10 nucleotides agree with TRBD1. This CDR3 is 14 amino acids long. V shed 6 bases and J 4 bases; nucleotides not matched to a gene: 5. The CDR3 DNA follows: TGTGCCAGCAGGGGACAGGGGTTGGGCACTGAAGCTTTCTTT. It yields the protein CASRGQGLGTEAFF.

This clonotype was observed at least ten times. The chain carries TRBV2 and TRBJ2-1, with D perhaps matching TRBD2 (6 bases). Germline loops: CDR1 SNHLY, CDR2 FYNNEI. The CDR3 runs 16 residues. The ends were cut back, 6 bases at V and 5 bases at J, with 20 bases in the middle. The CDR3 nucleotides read TGTGCCAGCAGAACACAACCGGGAGCAGGGAACAATGAGCAGTTCTTC. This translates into CASRTQPGAGNNEQFF. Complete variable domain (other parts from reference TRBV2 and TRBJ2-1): EPEVTQTPSHQVTQMGQEVILRCVPISNHLYFYWYRQILGQKVEFLVSFYNNEISEKSEIFDDQFSVERPDGSNFTLKIRSTKLEDSAMYFCASRTQPGAGNNEQFFGPGTRLTVL.

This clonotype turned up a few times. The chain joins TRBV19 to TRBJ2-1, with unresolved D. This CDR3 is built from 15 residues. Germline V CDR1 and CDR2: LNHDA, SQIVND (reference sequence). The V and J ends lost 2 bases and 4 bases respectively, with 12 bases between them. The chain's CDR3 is CASSITSYSYNEQFF. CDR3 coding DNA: TGTGCCAGTAGTATAACCTCGTATTCTTACAATGAGCAGTTCTTC.

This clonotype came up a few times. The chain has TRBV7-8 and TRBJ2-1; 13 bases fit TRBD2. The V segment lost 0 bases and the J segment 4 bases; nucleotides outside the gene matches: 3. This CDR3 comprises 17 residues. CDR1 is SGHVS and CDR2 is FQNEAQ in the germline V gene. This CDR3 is CASSLAGLAGPYNEQFF. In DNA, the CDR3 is TGTGCCAGCAGCTTAGCGGGACTAGCGGGACCATACAATGAGCAGTTCTTC.

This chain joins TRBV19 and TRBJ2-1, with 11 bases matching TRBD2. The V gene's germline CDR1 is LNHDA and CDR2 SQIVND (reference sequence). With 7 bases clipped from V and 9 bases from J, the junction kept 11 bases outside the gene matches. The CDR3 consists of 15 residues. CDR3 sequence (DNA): TGTGCCAGTACCCTGCTAGCGGGGGGATCCGCTGAGCAGTTCTTC. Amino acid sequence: CASTLLAGGSAEQFF.

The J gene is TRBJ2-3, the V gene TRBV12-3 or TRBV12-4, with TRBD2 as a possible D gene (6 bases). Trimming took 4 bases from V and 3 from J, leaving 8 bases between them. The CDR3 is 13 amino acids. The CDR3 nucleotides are TGTGCCAGCAGTTGGGGACTGACAGATACGCAGTATTTT. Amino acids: CASSWGLTDTQYF.

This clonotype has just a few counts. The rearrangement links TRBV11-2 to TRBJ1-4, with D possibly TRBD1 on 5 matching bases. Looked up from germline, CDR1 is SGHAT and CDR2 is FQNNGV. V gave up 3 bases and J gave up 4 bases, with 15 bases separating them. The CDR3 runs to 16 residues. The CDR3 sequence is CASSFSTGTGNEKLFF. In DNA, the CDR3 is TGTGCCAGCAGCTTTAGCACCGGGACGGGTAATGAAAAACTGTTTTTT.

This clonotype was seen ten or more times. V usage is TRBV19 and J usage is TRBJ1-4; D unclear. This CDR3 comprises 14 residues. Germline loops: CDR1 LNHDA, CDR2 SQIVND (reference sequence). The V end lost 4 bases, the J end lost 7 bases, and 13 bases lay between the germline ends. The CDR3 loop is CASSTYGKSEKLFF. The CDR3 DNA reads TGTGCCAGTAGTACCTATGGAAAGAGTGAAAAACTGTTTTTT.

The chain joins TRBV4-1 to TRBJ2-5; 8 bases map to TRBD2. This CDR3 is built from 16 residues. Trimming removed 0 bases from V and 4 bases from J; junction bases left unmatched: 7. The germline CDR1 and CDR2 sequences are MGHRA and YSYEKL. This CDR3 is CASSQDPGGRRETQYF. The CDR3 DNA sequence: TGCGCCAGCAGCCAAGATCCGGGAGGGCGGAGAGAGACCCAGTACTTC.

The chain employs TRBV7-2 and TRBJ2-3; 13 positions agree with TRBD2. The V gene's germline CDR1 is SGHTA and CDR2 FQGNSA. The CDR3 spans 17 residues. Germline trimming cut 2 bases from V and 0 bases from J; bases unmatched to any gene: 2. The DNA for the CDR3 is TGTGCCAGCAGCTTACGACTAGCGGGGGGCAGCACAGATACGCAGTATTTT. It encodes CASSLRLAGGSTDTQYF. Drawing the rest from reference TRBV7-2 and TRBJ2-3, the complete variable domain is GAGVSQSPSNKVTEKGKDVELRCDPISGHTALYWYRQSLGQGLEFLIYFQGNSAPDKSGLPSDRFSAERTGGSVSTLTIQRTQQEDSAVYLCASSLRLAGGSTDTQYFGPGTRLTVL.

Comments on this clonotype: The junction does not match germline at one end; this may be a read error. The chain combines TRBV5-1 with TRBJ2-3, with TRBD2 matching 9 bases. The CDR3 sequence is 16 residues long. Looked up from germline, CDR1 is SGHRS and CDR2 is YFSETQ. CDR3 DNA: TGCGCCAGCAGCTTGGCCCTAGCGGGGAGCACAGCTACGCAGTATTTT. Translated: CASSLALAGSTATQYF.